This passage covers 4 T cell receptor beta chains from one sample sequenced in a study of human T cells and chemical hapten exposure. TCRdb reprocessed the RACE reads via MiXCR and lists one record per CDR3 protein. The data show under 130,000 distinct CDR3 sequences, 9.5% to 12% seen once. Time point specified: patch test 1, 2 weeks after DPC sensitization. Treatment indicated: therapeutic diphenylcyclopropenone sensitization with weekly scalp DPC. This material consisted of whole blood, taken in connection with sensitization to the hapten diphenylcyclopropenone (DPC). The receptors were sampled from a middle-aged woman with alopecia areata. Some clones in this sample may be carry-over from other donors' samples.

This clonotype was recorded a few times. The chain carries TRBV5-1 and TRBJ2-5, with D possibly being TRBD1 or TRBD2 (5 bases each). This CDR3 is 14 amino acids long. Germline assignment: CDR1 SGHRS and CDR2 YFSETQ. V gave up 4 bases and J gave up 0 bases, with 10 bases separating them. The CDR3 here is CASSPLGDQETQYF. In nucleotides, the CDR3 is TGCGCCAGCAGCCCCTTGGGGGACCAAGAGACCCAGTACTTC.

This clonotype has more than one count but fewer than ten. The J gene is TRBJ1-5, the V gene TRBV27, with D uncertain. Between the trimmed V and J ends, which lost 2 bases and 7 bases, there was a span of 9 bases. Per germline, CDR1 MNHEY and CDR2 SMNVEV (reference sequence). The CDR3 loop spans 13 amino acids. The CDR3 reads CASSLLLGQPQHF. In DNA form, the CDR3 reads TGTGCCAGCAGTTTACTACTGGGACAGCCCCAGCATTTT.

The V gene is TRBV11-2, the J gene TRBJ2-2; D is unresolved. This CDR3 is built from 15 residues. Deletions cut 5 bases from V and 7 bases from J, with 17 bases between. Germline values: CDR1 SGHAT, CDR2 FQNNGV. CDR3 DNA: TGTGCCAGCAGCCCCGTGGGGTTACCTGACGGGGAGCTGTTTTTT. Protein product: CASSPVGLPDGELFF.

The V gene is TRBV7-2, the J gene TRBJ1-1; no reliable D call. CDR3 length: 16 residues. Trimming removed 2 bases from V and 5 bases from J, with 18 bases in between. Germline CDR1 and CDR2: SGHTA and FQGNSA. CDR3 DNA sequence: TGTGCCAGCAGCTTAAGGGATCGGGCGCCATGGACTGAAGCTTTCTTT. Translating gives CASSLRDRAPWTEAFF. The full variable domain, in which reference TRBV7-2 and TRBJ1-1 provide the parts outside the CDR3, is GAGVSQSPSNKVTEKGKDVELRCDPISGHTALYWYRQSLGQGLEFLIYFQGNSAPDKSGLPSDRFSAERTGGSVSTLTIQRTQQEDSAVYLCASSLRDRAPWTEAFFGQGTRLTVV.